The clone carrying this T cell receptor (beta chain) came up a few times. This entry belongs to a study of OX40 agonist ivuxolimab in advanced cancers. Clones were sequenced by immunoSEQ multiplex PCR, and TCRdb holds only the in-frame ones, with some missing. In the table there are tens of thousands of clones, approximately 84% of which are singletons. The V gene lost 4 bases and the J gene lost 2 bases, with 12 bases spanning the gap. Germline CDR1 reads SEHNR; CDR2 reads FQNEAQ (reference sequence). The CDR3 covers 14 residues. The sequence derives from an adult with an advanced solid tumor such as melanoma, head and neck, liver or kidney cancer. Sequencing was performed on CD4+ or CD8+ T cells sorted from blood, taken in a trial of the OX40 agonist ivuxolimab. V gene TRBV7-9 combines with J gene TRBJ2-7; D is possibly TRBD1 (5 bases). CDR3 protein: CASSSGSGPYEQYF. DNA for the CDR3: TGTGCCAGCAGCTCAGGGTCCGGGCCCTACGAGCAGTACTTC.